The next 17 T cell receptor beta chains were all read from a single sample in a study of blood T cell repertoires in COVID-19. Clones were sequenced by immunoSEQ multiplex PCR, and TCRdb holds only the in-frame ones, with some missing. The table shows around 280,000 clones, with around 90% occurring only once. The specimen was PBMCs or T cells enriched from blood (not recorded which). These receptors were obtained from a woman aged 18-30 years with acute COVID-19.

The chain joins TRBV7-9 to TRBJ1-1; 9 bases are shared with TRBD1. J was trimmed by 4 bases and V by 5 bases; bases with no gene match: 11. The CDR3 spans 16 residues. Germline V gene sequence: CDR1 SEHNR, CDR2 FQNEAQ (reference sequence). The CDR3 reads CASSTRTGDIGTEAFF. CDR3 nucleotides: TGTGCCAGCAGCACGAGGACAGGGGACATAGGCACTGAAGCTTTCTTT.

The rearrangement links TRBV6-5 to TRBJ2-1; D might be TRBD2 (5 bases). Germline assignment: CDR1 MNHEY and CDR2 SVGAGI. This CDR3 spans 12 amino acids. The V and J ends lost 8 bases and 4 bases respectively, with 9 bases between them. The CDR3 is CASSGFYNEQFF. In nucleotides, the CDR3 is TGTGCCAGCTCGGGATTTTACAATGAGCAGTTCTTC.

As concerns this clone: Its ends do not fully match the called genes, so a read error is possible. The J gene is TRBJ2-1, the V gene TRBV18; a weak D match, TRBD2 (5 bases). Germline V gives CDR1 KGHSH, CDR2 LQKENI. The CDR3 contains 15 residues. CDR3 sequence: CANSQRVGGNNEQFF. The DNA of the CDR3 is TGTGCCAACTCACAAAGGGTAGGAGGAAACAATGAGCAGTTCTTC. The entire variable domain, with the rest obtained from reference TRBV18 and TRBJ2-1, is as follows: NAGVMQNPRHLVRRRGQEARLRCSPMKGHSHVYWYRQLPEEGLKFMVYLQKENIIDESGMPKERFSAEFPKEGPSILRIQQVVRGDSAAYFCANSQRVGGNNEQFFGPGTRLTVL.

The J gene is TRBJ1-2, the V gene TRBV3-1 (or the pseudogene TRBV3-2); no reliable D call. There are 14 residues in the CDR3. CDR1 and CDR2 (germline): LGHDT, YNNKEL (reference sequence). V dropped 2 bases and J dropped 4 bases, with 11 bases sitting between them. The CDR3 here is CASSQSSGGYGYTF. DNA for the CDR3: TGTGCCAGCAGCCAATCGTCAGGTGGCTATGGCTACACCTTC.

This clone was recorded only once. This sequence joins TRBV29-1 and TRBJ2-2; the D gene is possibly TRBD1 (6 bases). The CDR3 is 14 residues long. With 6 bases removed from V and 5 bases from J, the gap between germline ends came to 16 bases. Germline V gives CDR1 SQVTM, CDR2 ANQGSEA. Written as DNA, the CDR3 is TGCAGCGTGCACAGGGCTACGGGGACCGGGGAGCTGTTTTTT. As protein: CSVHRATGTGELFF.

V usage is TRBV4-1 and J usage is TRBJ2-7; 8 bases align to TRBD1. Germline V gene lookup returns CDR1 MGHRA and CDR2 YSYEKL. This CDR3 contains 15 residues. J gave up 5 bases and V 1 base, and 7 bases lay outside the gene matches. Here the CDR3 reads CASSQGPGRGHEQYF. Here the CDR3 DNA reads TGCGCCAGCAGCCAAGGCCCCGGCAGGGGGCACGAGCAGTACTTC.

The chain carries TRBV4-3 and TRBJ1-2, with a tentative D call TRBD1 (6 bases). The V gene's germline CDR1 is LGHNA and CDR2 YSLEER. This CDR3 comprises 15 residues. The V end was cut by 2 bases, the J end by 4 bases, with 14 bases between. The CDR3 DNA follows: TGCGCCAGCAGCCAATCCCCAGGGACAAGCTATGGCTACACCTTC. Translating it yields CASSQSPGTSYGYTF.

The chain carries TRBV19 and TRBJ2-7; 10 nucleotides align to TRBD2. V lost 4 bases and J lost 3; bases outside the gene matches: 3. The CDR3 has 14 residues. CDR1 LNHDA and CDR2 SQIVND come from the germline V gene (reference sequence). The DNA for the CDR3 is TGTGCCAGTAGTACACTAGCGGGGCACTACGAGCAGTACTTC. Protein sequence: CASSTLAGHYEQYF.

The chain carries TRBV2 and TRBJ1-1; unclear D gene. Germline-derived CDR1 and CDR2 are SNHLY and FYNNEI. The CDR3 has 12 amino acids. The ends were cut back, 4 bases at V and 0 bases at J, with 3 bases in the middle. CDR3 bases: TGTGCCAGCAGTGTATTGAACACTGAAGCTTTCTTT. It specifies CASSVLNTEAFF.

The table lists this clone with a count of one. This chain's CDR3 is CASSQEGEGRPTEAFF. The DNA for the CDR3 is TGTGCCAGCTCCCAGGAAGGGGAGGGCAGGCCCACTGAAGCTTTCTTT. V is TRBV18 and J is TRBJ1-1; weak D call: TRBD1 (5 bases). The CDR3 is made up of 16 amino acids. V was shortened by 6 bases and J by 4 bases, with 21 bases between the two germline ends. Germline V CDR1 and CDR2: KGHSH, LQKENI.

V is TRBV28 and J is TRBJ1-2; TRBD1 might be the D (5 bases). Trimming removed 5 bases at V and 8 bases at J, with 18 bases between. This CDR3 is built from 14 residues. The germline gives CDR1 MDHEN, CDR2 SYDVKM. The CDR3 DNA sequence: TGTGCCAGCAGTCCTACCCGCCGAGCAGGGGGCTACACCTTC. Amino acid sequence: CASSPTRRAGGYTF.

This chain uses TRBV7-9 with TRBJ2-5; D perhaps matches TRBD1 (5 bases). In germline, CDR1 is SEHNR, CDR2 FQNEAQ (reference sequence). This CDR3 comprises 14 residues. V gave up 4 bases and J gave up 1 base, with 10 bases separating them. The CDR3 region has the DNA TGTGCCAGCAGCTCGACAGTGACCCAAGAGACCCAGTACTTC. Translating gives CASSSTVTQETQYF.

Details on this clone: The same CDR3 can be traced to other DNA sequences in this sample. CDR3 amino acids: CASSQGGLSNQPQHF. The CDR3 nucleotides are TGTGCCAGCAGCCAAGGGGGCTTGAGCAATCAGCCCCAGCATTTT. V and J are TRBV3-1 (or the pseudogene TRBV3-2) and TRBJ1-5; a weak D match, TRBD1 (5 bases). CDR3 length: 15 residues. Per germline, CDR1 LGHDT and CDR2 YNNKEL (reference sequence). The ends were cut back, 1 base at V and 1 base at J, with 8 bases in the middle.

V is TRBV4-3 and J is TRBJ2-3, with 11 positions matching TRBD2. The CDR3 covers 16 residues. Unmatched junction bases numbered 7, after V lost 3 bases and J lost 5 bases. Germline CDR1 LGHNA, CDR2 YSLEER. Here the CDR3 reads CASSQGSGRAIDTQYF. In nucleotides, the CDR3 is TGCGCCAGCAGCCAGGGTAGCGGGAGGGCCATAGATACGCAGTATTTT.

The genes are TRBV11-2 and TRBJ1-3, with no clear D. The CDR3 is 12 amino acids. Per the germline V gene, CDR1 is SGHAT and CDR2 is FQNNGV. V lost 3 bases and J lost 7, with 7 bases in between. In DNA form, the CDR3 reads TGTGCCAGCAGCTTCACTCGGAACACCATATATTTT. Protein: CASSFTRNTIYF.

The chain has TRBV10-1 and TRBJ2-1, with 9 bases that match TRBD2. This CDR3 spans 15 amino acids. Germline V gene data show CDR1 as WNHNN and CDR2 as SYGVQD (reference sequence). V lost 5 bases and J lost 6; bases outside the gene matches: 8. CDR3 bases: TGCGCCAGCAGTACCCTAGCGGGAATTCTCAATGAGCAGTTCTTC. Amino acids: CASSTLAGILNEQFF.

This sequence joins TRBV6-5 and TRBJ1-6; D gene uncertain. This CDR3 is 16 amino acids long. Germline lookup yields CDR1 MNHEY and CDR2 SVGAGI. Between the trimmed V and J ends, which lost 4 bases and 5 bases, there was a span of 15 bases. CDR3 loop: CASSSHSTENNSPLHF. Here the CDR3 DNA reads TGTGCCAGCAGTTCGCACTCCACAGAAAATAATTCACCCCTCCACTTT.